This passage covers 14 T cell receptor beta chains from one sample sequenced in a study of PD-L1 blockade in urothelial cancer. Measured with immunoSEQ multiplex PCR; TCRdb has only the in-frame clones, and not every one. The sample lists tens of thousands of clones; 84% were seen once. Sample time point: pretreatment peripheral blood. The material sequenced was PBMCs, taken around atezolizumab (anti-PD-L1) treatment. Receptors originate from a woman in her 70s with urothelial cancer.

The rearrangement joins TRBV6-6 to TRBJ1-3; D call uncertain. This CDR3 has 16 residues. Germline V gene sequence: CDR1 MNHNY, CDR2 SVGAGI (reference sequence). V lost 2 bases and J 0 bases, leaving 11 bases between the germline ends. CDR3 in DNA: TGTGCCAGCAGTTACGCCGCCGGGAGCTCTGGAAACACCATATATTTT. This encodes CASSYAAGSSGNTIYF.

As to this clone: One end of the junction fails to match germline, which may point to a read error. The chain has TRBV18 and TRBJ1-4, with 9 bases identical to TRBD1. From germline, CDR1 is KGHSH and CDR2 LQKENI. The CDR3 extends over 13 amino acids. CDR3 bases: TGTGCCAGCTCATCGACGTTACAGGGGGCTTGGATTTTT. Translated, it gives CASSSTLQGAWIF.

The V gene is TRBV29-1, the J gene TRBJ1-1; 8 bases align to TRBD1. Trimming took 3 bases from V and 1 from J; bases not matched to a gene: 1. Germline V gene sequence: CDR1 SQVTM, CDR2 ANQGSEA. The CDR3 contains 13 residues. The CDR3 here is CSVDDRGNTEAFF. CDR3 DNA sequence: TGCAGCGTTGATGACAGGGGGAACACTGAAGCTTTCTTT.

The gene calls are TRBV4-2 and TRBJ2-5; D perhaps matches TRBD1 (6 bases). V lost 3 bases, J lost 1 base, and 15 bases lay in between. Per the germline V gene, CDR1 is LGHNA and CDR2 is YNFKEQ. The CDR3 covers 16 residues. In DNA, the CDR3 is TGTGCCAGCAGCCAGGGTGGGGGCGCTTCCCAAGAGACCCAGTACTTC. Amino acid sequence: CASSQGGGASQETQYF.

The chain joins TRBV27 to TRBJ2-1; 7 bases agree with TRBD2. The CDR3 totals 15 residues. The germline V gene encodes CDR1 MNHEY and CDR2 SMNVEV (reference sequence). The V gene end was trimmed by 3 bases and the J gene end by 9 bases; junction bases not matched to a gene: 11. Here the CDR3 reads CASSLWGGEGSEQFF. Here the CDR3 DNA reads TGTGCCAGCAGTTTGTGGGGGGGGGAAGGGAGTGAGCAGTTCTTC.

The V gene is TRBV5-1, the J gene TRBJ1-4; D perhaps matches TRBD1 (5 bases). V was clipped by 1 base and J by 7 bases, with 14 bases between them. CDR1 and CDR2 (germline): SGHRS, YFSETQ. The CDR3 length is 15 residues. CDR3 in amino acids: CASSLQGVVGEKLFF. In nucleotides, the CDR3 is TGCGCCAGCAGCTTGCAAGGGGTAGTAGGTGAAAAACTGTTTTTT.

The chain employs TRBV10-2 and TRBJ1-2, with 8 bases fitting TRBD1. This CDR3 has 14 residues. CDR1 is WSHSY and CDR2 is SAAADI in the germline V gene. J gave up 5 bases and V 7 bases, and 9 bases lay outside the gene matches. The CDR3 DNA sequence: TGCGCCAGCACTGGGACAGGTCTCCGATATGGCTACACCTTC. It yields the protein CASTGTGLRYGYTF.

This clone appeared a few times. V gene TRBV29-1 combines with J gene TRBJ2-7; 9 bases align to TRBD1. Germline V gene lookup returns CDR1 SQVTM and CDR2 ANQGSEA. The CDR3 runs 13 residues. Trimming at V came to 4 bases and at J to 5 bases, leaving 6 bases not matched to a gene. The CDR3 spells CSVAWTGVDEQYF. CDR3 bases: TGCAGCGTTGCCTGGACAGGGGTGGACGAGCAGTACTTC.

The J gene is TRBJ2-7, the V gene TRBV27; the match to TRBD1 covers 8 bases. Germline CDR1 is MNHEY and CDR2 is SMNVEV (reference sequence). CDR3 size: 11 residues. The trim removed 5 bases at V and 9 bases at J, leaving 3 bases unmatched. The CDR3 is CASSETGVQYF. The CDR3, as DNA: TGTGCCAGCAGTGAGACAGGGGTGCAGTACTTC.

The V gene is TRBV14, the J gene TRBJ2-2; 9 bases align to TRBD2. The CDR3 spans 18 residues. V trimming: 0 bases; J trimming: 3 bases; junction bases outside the gene matches: 8. Germline V CDR1 and CDR2: SGHDN, FVKESK. The CDR3 DNA reads TGTGCCAGCAGCCAAGACCCCCAACTAGCGGGTGACACCGGGGAGCTGTTTTTT. Its protein is CASSQDPQLAGDTGELFF.

This chain links TRBV4-3 with TRBJ1-4, with D unresolved. Germline assignment: CDR1 LGHNA and CDR2 YSLEER. The V end lost 0 bases, the J end lost 0 bases, and 14 bases lay between the germline ends. This CDR3 region has 18 residues. The CDR3 here is CASSQDGPAAATNEKLFF. The CDR3 region has the DNA TGCGCCAGCAGCCAAGATGGGCCAGCGGCAGCAACTAATGAAAAACTGTTTTTT.

The chain combines TRBV5-1 with TRBJ1-6; D possibly corresponds to TRBD1 (6 bases). Germline CDR1 reads SGHRS; CDR2 reads YFSETQ. V was shortened by 3 bases and J by 5 bases, with 12 bases between the two germline ends. The CDR3 runs to 15 residues. CDR3 protein: CASSSDRFNNSPLHF. DNA for the CDR3: TGCGCCAGCAGCTCGGACAGATTCAATAATTCACCCCTCCACTTT.

The rearrangement joins TRBV5-1 to TRBJ2-3; TRBD1 agrees at 7 bases. V trimming: 2 bases; J trimming: 4 bases; junction bases outside the gene matches: 4. Germline CDR1 reads SGHRS; CDR2 reads YFSETQ. The CDR3 length is 14 residues. CDR3 nucleotides: TGCGCCAGCAGCTTTTTCCAGGGGGCAGATACGCAGTATTTT. It specifies CASSFFQGADTQYF.

CDR3: CASSLASGSPADTQYF. The CDR3 DNA reads as TGCGCCAGCAGCTTGGCTAGCGGGAGTCCCGCAGATACGCAGTATTTT. V and J are TRBV5-1 and TRBJ2-3; 10 nucleotides line up with TRBD2. V shed 0 bases, J shed 4 bases, and the junction held 5 bases outside the gene matches. This CDR3 comprises 16 residues. The germline V gene has CDR1 SGHRS and CDR2 YFSETQ.